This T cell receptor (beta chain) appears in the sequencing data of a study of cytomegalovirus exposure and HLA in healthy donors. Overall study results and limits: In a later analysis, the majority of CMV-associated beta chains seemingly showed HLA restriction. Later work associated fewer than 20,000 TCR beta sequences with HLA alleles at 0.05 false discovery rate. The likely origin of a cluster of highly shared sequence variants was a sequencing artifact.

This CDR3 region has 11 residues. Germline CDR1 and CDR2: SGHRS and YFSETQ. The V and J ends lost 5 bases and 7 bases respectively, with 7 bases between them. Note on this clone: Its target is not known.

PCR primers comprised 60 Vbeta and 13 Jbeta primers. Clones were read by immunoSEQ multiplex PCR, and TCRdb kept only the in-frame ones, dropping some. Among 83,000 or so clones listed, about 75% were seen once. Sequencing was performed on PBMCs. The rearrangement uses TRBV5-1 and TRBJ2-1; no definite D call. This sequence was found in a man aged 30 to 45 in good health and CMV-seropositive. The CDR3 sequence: CASSQWNEQFF. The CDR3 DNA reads TGCGCCAGCAGTCAGTGGAATGAGCAGTTCTTC.